This paragraph reports one T cell receptor beta chain. This clonotype has a handful of counts. There is no known antigen for this receptor. The sample holds no much larger clone one base away, and base qualities are not on file. The data stem from a study of T cell repertoires in cytomegalovirus infection (dated by TCRdb to the late 2010s). Study-wide context: Donor HLA type was relevant to the analysis, as public TCR beta signatures indicated carriage of CMV infection together with the matching HLA type. Broad study findings and their caveats: In the ex vivo response, HLA-C-restricted CMV-specific TCR beta clonotypes were dominant, and in two of eight donors the single most frequent clonotype came from this HLA-C-restricted group. In both this cohort and an independent roughly 350-donor cohort, the cumulative frequency of public TCR beta family members distinguished carriers of CMV infection plus the relevant HLA type.

Instrument used: Illumina HiSeq 1500. TCRdb trimmed the raw reads at Q25, called clones with MiXCR and kept productive beta chains. Rows with a matching CDR3 protein are joined into one entry that keeps the most common DNA and genes. This sample is represented by 200,000 to 300,000 distinct CDR3 sequences; approximately 14% of them were singletons. Around 8.1% of the sample belongs to the ten largest clones. This sequence originates from a human donor in good health (CMV status not recorded). Some clones in this sample may be carry-over from other donors' samples. The sequenced sample consisted of PBMCs.

The CDR3 protein: CASSRSSGYSTGELFF. The DNA is as follows: TGCGCCAGCAGCCGGTCTAGCGGGTATTCCACCGGGGAGCTGTTTTTT. The rearranged chain carries TRBV5-1 and TRBJ2-2; TRBD2 fits 8 bases in the junction. V and J are trimmed by 4 bases and 4 bases, and the gene matches miss 9 bases of the junction. Inclusive of the bounding cysteine and phenylalanine, the CDR3 is 16 residues long. The CDR3 DNA has 48 bases and is translated from base 1. CDR1 SGHRS and CDR2 YFSETQ are derived from the germline V gene.